The rows below give T cell receptor beta chains drawn from one sample of a study of T cells after yellow fever vaccination. TCRdb redid the calling of the 5' RACE reads with MiXCR, one entry per CDR3 protein. The table lists over 65,000 distinct CDR3 sequences, roughly 14% of them singletons. The specimen comprised CD8+ T cells not binding an NS4B(214-222) dextramer, sorted from PBMCs, sampled less than 25 days after the first yellow fever vaccination. These receptors were collected from a man in his late teens or twenties who received the YFV17D yellow fever vaccine. CDR3s include the opening cysteine and the closing phenylalanine or tryptophan. A D gene is named only where the DNA matches it firmly. Where a row states a size, it is once, few, many or the class of an expanded clone; other rows omit it.

TRBJ2-2	TRBV12-5	NA	NA	TGTGCTAGTGGCCTTGACACCCGGGGAACCGGGGAGCTGTTTTTT	CASGLDTRGTGELFF
TRBJ1-5	TRBV6-4	NA	TRBD1	TGTGCCAGCAGTGGAGAGGACAGGGGATGTCAGCCCCAGCATTTT	CASSGEDRGCQPQHF
TRBJ2-5	TRBV27	NA	TRBD2	TGTGCCAGCAGTATCCTGGGACTAGCGGGGGCCCGGACCCAGTACTTC	CASSILGLAGARTQYF
TRBJ2-1	TRBV27	few	NA	TGTGCCAGCAGTTTATCGGCAGACAATGAGCAGTTCTTC	CASSLSADNEQFF
TRBJ2-2	TRBV4-3	NA	NA	TGCGCCAGCAGCCAAGATCCGGAAGGGAGTTACACCGGGGAGCTGTTTTTT	CASSQDPEGSYTGELFF
TRBJ2-6	TRBV5-4	NA	NA	TGTGCCAGCAGCCTACAGGGCGCTGGGGCCAACGTCCTGACTTTC	CASSLQGAGANVLTF
TRBJ2-1	TRBV6-2/TRBV6-3	NA	NA	TGTGCCAGCAGTTACTCTGTTCGGGACACCGTTTCCTACAATGAGCAGTTCTTC	CASSYSVRDTVSYNEQFF
TRBJ2-5	TRBV6-1	NA	NA	TGTGCCAGCAGGGGCACAGAGTCGGGTCAAGAGACCCAGTACTTC	CASRGTESGQETQYF
TRBJ1-6	TRBV7-9	few	NA	TGTGCCAGCAGCATGACCCTATCGGGCCTCCACTTT	CASSMTLSGLHF
TRBJ1-4	TRBV4-2	NA	NA	TGTGCCAGCAGCCAAGCAAGGCCAAGCGCAACTAATGAAAAACTGTTTTTT	CASSQARPSATNEKLFF
TRBJ2-5	TRBV15	NA	NA	TGTGCCACCTCAGAGGGCACGGGGGCCCAAGAGACCCAGTACTTC	CATSEGTGAQETQYF
TRBJ1-2	TRBV5-5	NA	TRBD1	TGTGCCAGCAGCTTGACAGGGGAAGTCTACACCTTC	CASSLTGEVYTF
TRBJ1-1	TRBV21-1	NA	NA	TGTGCCAGCAGCAAAGACGGGTGCTTGGCTGAAGCTTTCTTT	CASSKDGCLAEAFF
TRBJ2-3	TRBV12-3/TRBV12-4	few	TRBD2	TGTGCCAGCACCACCCGGGGACTAGGGATGGATACGCAGTATTTT	CASTTRGLGMDTQYF
TRBJ2-7	TRBV29-1	NA	NA	TGCAGCGTTTTCGAGTTATACGAGCAGTACTTC	CSVFELYEQYF
TRBJ1-5	TRBV6-2/TRBV6-3	few	NA	TGTGCCAGCAGTTACTCAGGGGATCAGCCCCAGCATTTT	CASSYSGDQPQHF
TRBJ2-7	TRBV6-5	once	TRBD1	TGTGCCAGCAGTTATGGGACAGGGGAGTACGAGCAGTACTTC	CASSYGTGEYEQYF
TRBJ2-5	TRBV15	NA	NA	TGTGCCACCAGGCCACTGGGGGGAGAAGAGACCCAGTACTTC	CATRPLGGEETQYF
TRBJ2-3	TRBV2	NA	TRBD1	TGTGCCAGCAGTGAAAGTCGACAGGGACCTAGCACAGATACGCAGTATTTT	CASSESRQGPSTDTQYF
TRBJ2-1	TRBV7-2	NA	TRBD2	TGTGCCAGCAGCTTAGTACAGCGGGGGTTCAATGAGCAGTTCTTC	CASSLVQRGFNEQFF
TRBJ2-2	TRBV3-1	NA	TRBD1	TGTGCCAGCAGCCTCGAGGACAGGGCACCCATCAACACCGGGGAGCTGTTTTTT	CASSLEDRAPINTGELFF
TRBJ2-1	TRBV5-1	NA	NA	TGCGCCAGCAGCCAGCACAATGAGCAGTTCTTC	CASSQHNEQFF
TRBJ2-5	TRBV27	few	TRBD1	TGTGCCAGCAGCCACAGGGGGACAGATCAAGAGACCCAGTACTTC	CASSHRGTDQETQYF
TRBJ2-1	TRBV7-6	NA	TRBD2	TGTGCCAGCAGCCGTAGCGGGGGGGCCAATGAGCAGTTCTTC	CASSRSGGANEQFF
TRBJ1-4	TRBV4-1	few	NA	TGCGCCAGCAGCCCCTTCGACAGTTGGCTCGGAGGGGAAAAACTGTTTTTT	CASSPFDSWLGGEKLFF
TRBJ1-4	TRBV11-2	NA	NA	TGTGCCAGCTCTCCCGAGGGGTCCTCTAATGAAAAACTGTTTTTT	CASSPEGSSNEKLFF
TRBJ1-1	TRBV3-1	NA	NA	TGTGCCAGCAGCCAAGATCGACCAGCAACTGAAGCTTTCTTT	CASSQDRPATEAFF
TRBJ2-1	TRBV7-9	few	NA	TGTGCCAGCAGCTCCGCCCCCAACAATGAGCAGTTCTTC	CASSSAPNNEQFF
TRBJ1-3	TRBV12-3/TRBV12-4	few	NA	TGTGCCAGCAGTGCGGGCAAGCTAACGGGAAACACCATATATTTT	CASSAGKLTGNTIYF
TRBJ1-2	TRBV6-2/TRBV6-3	NA	NA	TGTGCCAGCAGTCTCCCGGGACACATCTATGGCTACACCTTC	CASSLPGHIYGYTF
TRBJ2-3	TRBV4-3	NA	NA	TGCGCCAGCAGCCAAGTGAGGGTCGGGGACCTCACAGATACGCAGTATTTT	CASSQVRVGDLTDTQYF
TRBJ1-4	TRBV6-5	NA	TRBD1	TGTGCCAGCAGTACCCAGGGGGCGGTCAATGAAAAACTGTTTTTT	CASSTQGAVNEKLFF
TRBJ2-3	TRBV6-4	NA	TRBD2	TGTGCCAGCAGCGCGGGGCGGGGGGCCGTAGATACGCAGTATTTT	CASSAGRGAVDTQYF
TRBJ1-1	TRBV29-1	NA	NA	TGCAGCGTTGATGGAGGGATCTGGGCTGAAGCTTTCTTT	CSVDGGIWAEAFF
TRBJ2-1	TRBV16	NA	TRBD1	TGTGCCAGCAGCCAATACAGGGGGGCGAGGAATGAGCAGTTCTTC	CASSQYRGARNEQFF
TRBJ2-1	TRBV11-2	few	NA	TGTGCCAGCAGCTTTGGATCTTTGGATGAGCAGTTCTTC	CASSFGSLDEQFF
TRBJ2-1	TRBV5-5	few	TRBD1	TGTGCCAGCAGCTTTATGACAGGGGGCGCCTGGGATGAGCAGTTCTTC	CASSFMTGGAWDEQFF
TRBJ1-1	TRBV7-6	NA	TRBD1	TGTGCCAGCAGACGGACAGGGGGCACTGAAGCTTTCTTT	CASRRTGGTEAFF
TRBJ2-3	TRBV7-2	many	NA	TGTGCCAGCAGCTTAGGAGGGGCAGATACGCAGTATTTT	CASSLGGADTQYF
TRBJ2-1	TRBV11-2	NA	NA	TGTGCCAGCAGCCCAGTTGGGGGGGGCCCGAATAATGAGCAGTTCTTC	CASSPVGGGPNNEQFF
TRBJ1-1	TRBV11-2	NA	NA	TGTGCCAGCAGCTTAGGTCATACTGAAGCTTTCTTT	CASSLGHTEAFF
TRBJ2-2	TRBV27	NA	NA	TGTGCCAGCCGGCAGTGGACTAAGAACACCGGGGAGCTGTTTTTT	CASRQWTKNTGELFF